This TCR beta chain appears in the sequencing data of a study of cytotoxic CD8 clonotypes in ibrutinib-treated CLL. Study-wide context: Response samples followed a median about 11 months of treatment, range 6 to 36.

The germline V gene encodes CDR1 MNHNS and CDR2 SASEGT. This CDR3 has 13 residues. V shed 7 bases, J shed 2 bases, and the junction held 5 bases outside the gene matches. Here immunoSEQ multiplex PCR was the method, and the copy in TCRdb shows in-frame clones only, minus some. The sample contains some 290,000 clones, roughly 85% of which appear only once. This specimen was PBMCs, taken before ibrutinib treatment. The chain employs TRBV6-1 and TRBJ2-7; 7 bases fit TRBD1. The TCR comes from a human donor with chronic lymphocytic leukemia. CDR3 region: CASMNRGTYEQYF. The CDR3 DNA reads TGTGCCAGCATGAACAGGGGAACCTACGAGCAGTACTTC.